This entry lists 11 T cell receptor beta chains sequenced from one sample in a study of blood T cell repertoires in COVID-19. The method was immunoSEQ multiplex PCR; TCRdb's version includes in-frame clones alone and lacks a portion of them. The sample has roughly 200,000 clones; about 88% are singletons. The specimen was peripheral blood. All receptors come from a man aged 35 to 55 with active or convalescent COVID-19.

The genes are TRBV9 and TRBJ2-2; maybe TRBD2 (5 bases). Trimming cost V 0 bases and J 4 bases, with 10 bases left between them. The CDR3 is 15 residues long. Germline CDR1 and CDR2: SGDLS and YYNGEE. DNA of the CDR3: TGTGCCAGCAGCGTAGCCGGGGTCGTCACCGGGGAGCTGTTTTTT. Amino acids: CASSVAGVVTGELFF.

This chain joins TRBV10-3 and TRBJ1-3, with TRBD1 as a possible D gene (5 bases). Germline V gene data show CDR1 as ENHRY and CDR2 as SYGVKD. The CDR3 sequence is 15 residues long. The V gene lost 4 bases and the J gene lost 0 bases, with 10 bases spanning the gap. The CDR3 bases are TGTGCCATCAGTGTACGGGGGGTCTCTGGAAACACCATATATTTT. Amino acid sequence: CAISVRGVSGNTIYF.

This rearrangement joins TRBV7-2 to TRBJ2-3; a weak D match, TRBD1 (6 bases). This CDR3 spans 15 amino acids. Germline CDR1 is SGHTA and CDR2 is FQGNSA. Trimming stripped 3 bases from V and 4 bases from J, with 14 bases between. The CDR3 DNA follows: TGTGCCAGCAGCTTGTTGAGGACAGTCGCAGATACGCAGTATTTT. Amino acids: CASSLLRTVADTQYF.

V and J are TRBV28 and TRBJ1-5; D is uncertain. V lost 6 bases to trimming and J lost 2 bases, with 17 bases between them. Germline-derived CDR1 and CDR2 are MDHEN and SYDVKM. The CDR3 loop spans 16 amino acids. CDR3 sequence (DNA): TGTGCCAGCAGCTCACCCCGGGTCAGTGGCAATCAGCCCCAGCATTTT. Encoded protein: CASSSPRVSGNQPQHF.

The rearrangement joins TRBV7-2 to TRBJ1-4; a weak D match, TRBD1 (5 bases). This CDR3 has 15 amino acids. Trimming shortened V by 1 base and J by 8 bases, and 14 bases separated the two germline ends. CDR1 is SGHTA, CDR2 FQGNSA, per germline. The CDR3 DNA sequence: TGTGCCAGCAGCTTAGAAAGGGGCGAGTGGGAAAAACTGTTTTTT. Translating it yields CASSLERGEWEKLFF.

The genes are TRBV11-2 and TRBJ2-7; 7 bases agree with TRBD1. Germline CDR1 SGHAT, CDR2 FQNNGV. This CDR3 has 14 amino acids. The trim removed 3 bases at V and 0 bases at J, leaving 2 bases unmatched. CDR3 nucleotide sequence: TGTGCCAGCAGCTTCGACAGGGACTCCTACGAGCAGTACTTC. As protein: CASSFDRDSYEQYF.

J is TRBJ2-2 and V is TRBV11-3; 9 bases map to TRBD1. From germline, CDR1 is SGHNT and CDR2 YENEEA. The CDR3 is 17 residues long. Germline trimming cut 5 bases from V and 6 bases from J; bases unmatched to any gene: 13. CDR3: CASSRLPGQGSAGELFF. The CDR3 DNA follows: TGTGCCAGCAGCCGGTTACCGGGACAGGGATCCGCCGGGGAGCTGTTTTTT.

V and J are TRBV11-2 and TRBJ2-7; TRBD1 matches 7 bases. V lost 5 bases to trimming and J lost 4 bases; unmatched junction nucleotides: 8. The CDR3 is 14 residues long. CDR1 and CDR2 from the germline V gene are SGHAT and FQNNGV. CDR3 residues: CASSPSGTEYEQYF. The CDR3 nucleotides read TGTGCCAGCAGCCCCTCCGGGACAGAGTACGAGCAGTACTTC. The variable domain in full, with the rest retrieved from reference TRBV11-2 and TRBJ2-7, is EAGVAQSPRYKIIEKRQSVAFWCNPISGHATLYWYQQILGQGPKLLIQFQNNGVVDDSQLPKDRFSAERLKGVDSTLKIQPAKLEDSAVYLCASSPSGTEYEQYFGPGTRLTVT.

The rearrangement uses TRBV3-1 (or the pseudogene TRBV3-2) and TRBJ1-6; no clear D gene. The V end was cut by 0 bases, the J end by 14 bases, with 8 bases between. This CDR3 region has 12 residues. The germline V gene has CDR1 LGHDT and CDR2 YNNKEL (reference sequence). The CDR3 DNA is TGTGCCAGCAGCCAAGATGAGGGAGCCCTCCACTTT. Translating gives CASSQDEGALHF.

This chain joins TRBV19 and TRBJ2-1; TRBD1 matches 7 bases. There are 15 residues in the CDR3. V shed 4 bases and J 7 bases; nucleotides not matched to a gene: 10. Germline values: CDR1 LNHDA, CDR2 SQIVND (reference sequence). CDR3: CASSTPRGNKNEQFF. Written as DNA, the CDR3 is TGTGCCAGTAGTACCCCCAGGGGGAACAAAAATGAGCAGTTCTTC.

This clone was seen a single time. The chain joins TRBV6-6 to TRBJ2-5; 11 nucleotides align to TRBD2. The V segment lost 0 bases and the J segment 5 bases; nucleotides outside the gene matches: 2. This CDR3 comprises 15 residues. CDR1 is MNHNY, CDR2 SVGAGI, per germline (reference sequence). CDR3 residues: CASSYSRTSGETQYF. CDR3 bases: TGTGCCAGCAGTTACTCGAGGACTAGCGGGGAGACCCAGTACTTC.